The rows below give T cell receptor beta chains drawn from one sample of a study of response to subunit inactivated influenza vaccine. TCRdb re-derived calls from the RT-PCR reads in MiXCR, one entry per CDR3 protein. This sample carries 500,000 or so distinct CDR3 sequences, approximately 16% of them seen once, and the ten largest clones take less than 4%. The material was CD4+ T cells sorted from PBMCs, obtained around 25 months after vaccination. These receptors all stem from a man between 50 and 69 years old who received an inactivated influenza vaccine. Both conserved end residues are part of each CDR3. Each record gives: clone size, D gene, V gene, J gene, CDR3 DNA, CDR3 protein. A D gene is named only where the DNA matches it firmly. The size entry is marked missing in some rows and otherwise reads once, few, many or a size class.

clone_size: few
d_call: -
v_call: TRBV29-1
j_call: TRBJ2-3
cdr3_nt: TGCAGCGTTGATAGGGAAAGGGATACGCAGTATTTT
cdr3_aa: CSVDRERDTQYF

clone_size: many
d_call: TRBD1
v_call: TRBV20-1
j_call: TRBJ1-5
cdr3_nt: TGCAGTGCTAGTTCTCCGGACAGGAGTCAGCCCCAGCATTTT
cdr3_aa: CSASSPDRSQPQHF

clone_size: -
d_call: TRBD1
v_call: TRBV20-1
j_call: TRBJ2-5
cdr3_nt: TGCAGTGCTAGAGGGCAGACAGGGGTGATGGAGACCCAGTACTTC
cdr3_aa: CSARGQTGVMETQYF

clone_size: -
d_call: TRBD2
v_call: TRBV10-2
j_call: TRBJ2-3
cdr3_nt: TGCGCCAGCAGTGACCGGGGGGGGCTAACAGATACGAAGTATTTT
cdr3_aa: CASSDRGGLTDTKYF

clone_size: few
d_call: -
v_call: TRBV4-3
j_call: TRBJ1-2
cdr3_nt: TGCGCCAGCAGCCATCAAGGGGCTTATGGCTACACCTTC
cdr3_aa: CASSHQGAYGYTF

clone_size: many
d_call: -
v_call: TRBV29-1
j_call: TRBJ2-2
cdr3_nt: TGCAGCGTTTTTCAGAACACCGGGGAGCTGTTTTTT
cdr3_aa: CSVFQNTGELFF

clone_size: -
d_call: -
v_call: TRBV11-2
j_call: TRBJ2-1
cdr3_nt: TGTGCCAGCAGCTTAGATCCCACAGGGTTCGATGAGCAGTTCTTC
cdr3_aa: CASSLDPTGFDEQFF

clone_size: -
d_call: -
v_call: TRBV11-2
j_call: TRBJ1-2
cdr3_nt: TGTGCCAGCAGCTTAGAAGTATCTGGCTACACCTTC
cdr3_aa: CASSLEVSGYTF

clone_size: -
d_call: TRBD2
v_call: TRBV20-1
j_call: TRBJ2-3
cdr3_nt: TGCAGTGCTTTTAGGGGCGGGGGTGACACAGATACGCAGTATTTT
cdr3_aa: CSAFRGGGDTDTQYF

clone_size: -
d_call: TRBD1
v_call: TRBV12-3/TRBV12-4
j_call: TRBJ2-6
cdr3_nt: TGTGCCAGCAGTGGATACAGGGGAACTTTCGGGGCTAACGTCCTGACTTTC
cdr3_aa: CASSGYRGTFGANVLTF

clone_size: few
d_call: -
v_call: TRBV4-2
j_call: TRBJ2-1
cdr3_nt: TGTGCCAGCAGCCAAGTGAAGGTTTTCGATGAGCAGTTCTTC
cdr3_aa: CASSQVKVFDEQFF

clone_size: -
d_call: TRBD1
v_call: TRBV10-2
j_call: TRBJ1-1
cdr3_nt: TGCGCCAGCAGTCAAAGTGACAGGGAGGCTTTCTTT
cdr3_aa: CASSQSDREAFF

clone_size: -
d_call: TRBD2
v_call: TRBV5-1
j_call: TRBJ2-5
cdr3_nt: TGCGCCAGCAGCTTTCGAGCGGGGGGGCAAGAGACCCAGTACTTC
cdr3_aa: CASSFRAGGQETQYF

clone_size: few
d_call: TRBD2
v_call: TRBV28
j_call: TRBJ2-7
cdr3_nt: TGTGCCTTCCACGGGAGGTCGGACGAGCAGTACTTC
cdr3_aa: CAFHGRSDEQYF

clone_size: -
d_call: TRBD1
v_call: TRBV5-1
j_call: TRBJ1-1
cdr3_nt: TGCGCCAGCAGCATAAGGGGGCCTGGGGCCGGGAACACTGAAGCTTTCTTT
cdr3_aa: CASSIRGPGAGNTEAFF

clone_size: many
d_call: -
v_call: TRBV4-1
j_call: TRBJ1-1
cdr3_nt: TGCGCCAGCGGCTTTACCGGGGGTCCAAACACTGAAGCTTTCTTT
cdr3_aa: CASGFTGGPNTEAFF

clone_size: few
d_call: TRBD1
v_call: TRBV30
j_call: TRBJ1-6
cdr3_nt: TGTGCCGTTGGGACAGAGAGCTCCTATAATTCACCCCTCCACTTT
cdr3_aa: CAVGTESSYNSPLHF

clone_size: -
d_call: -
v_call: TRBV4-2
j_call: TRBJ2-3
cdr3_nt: TGTGCCAGCAGCCAGCTCCATTTCACAGATACGCAGTATTTT
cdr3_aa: CASSQLHFTDTQYF

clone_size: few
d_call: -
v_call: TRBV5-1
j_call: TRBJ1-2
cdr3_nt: TGCGCCAGCAGCTCCATCGCGACAGGTCGCTACACCTTC
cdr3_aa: CASSSIATGRYTF

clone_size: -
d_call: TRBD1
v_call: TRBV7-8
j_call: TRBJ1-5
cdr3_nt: TGTGCCAGCAGCATCGACAGGGAACAGCCCCAGCATTTT
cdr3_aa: CASSIDREQPQHF

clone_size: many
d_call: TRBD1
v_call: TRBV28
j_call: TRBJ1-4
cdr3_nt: TGTGCCAGCAGTTTACCCCAGGGGGCTGCTAATGAAAAACTGTTTTTT
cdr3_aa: CASSLPQGAANEKLFF

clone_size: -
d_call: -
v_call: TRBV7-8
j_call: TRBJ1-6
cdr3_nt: TGTGCCAGCAGCTTAGATTGGACATATAATTCACCCCTCCACTTT
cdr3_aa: CASSLDWTYNSPLHF

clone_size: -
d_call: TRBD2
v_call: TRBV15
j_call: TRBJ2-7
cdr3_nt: TGTGCCACCAGCCTCGGTAGACTAGCGGGAGAACGCGAGCAGTACTTC
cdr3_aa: CATSLGRLAGEREQYF

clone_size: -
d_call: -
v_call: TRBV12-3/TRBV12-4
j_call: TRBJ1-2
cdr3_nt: TGTGCCAGCAGTTTTGTAAGGGTTGGCTACACCTTC
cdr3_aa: CASSFVRVGYTF

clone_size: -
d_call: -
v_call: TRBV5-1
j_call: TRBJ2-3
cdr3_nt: TGCGCCAGCAGCTTGGCCGAGGAGGCCTCAAGGCAGTATTTT
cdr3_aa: CASSLAEEASRQYF

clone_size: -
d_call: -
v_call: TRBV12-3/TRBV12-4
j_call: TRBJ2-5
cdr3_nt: TGTGCCAGCAGTTCGTTTGGCCAAGAGACCCAGTACTTC
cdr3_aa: CASSSFGQETQYF

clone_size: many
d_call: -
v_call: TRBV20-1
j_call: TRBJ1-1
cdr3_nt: TGCAGTGCTAGAGATCCCAGGGGGAACACTGAAGCTTTCTTT
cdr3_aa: CSARDPRGNTEAFF

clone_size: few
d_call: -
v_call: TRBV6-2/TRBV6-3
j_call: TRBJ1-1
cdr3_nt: TGTGCCAGCAGTTATTGGAGGGGAGCAGCTTTCTTT
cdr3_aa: CASSYWRGAAFF

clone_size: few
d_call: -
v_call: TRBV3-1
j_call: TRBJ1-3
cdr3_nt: TGTGCCAGCAGCCAACTATTCCTCAGTGAAGTCTCTGGAAACACCATATATTTT
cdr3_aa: CASSQLFLSEVSGNTIYF

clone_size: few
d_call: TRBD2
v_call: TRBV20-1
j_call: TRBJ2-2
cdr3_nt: TGCAGTGCGAGAGCAGCTGTAGCGGGAGCGGGCGGGGAGCTGTTTTTT
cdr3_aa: CSARAAVAGAGGELFF

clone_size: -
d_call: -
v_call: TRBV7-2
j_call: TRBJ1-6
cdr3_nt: TGTGCCAGCAGCTTAGTGGAGGGCAGGTTTTCCCCCCTCCACTTT
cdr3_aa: CASSLVEGRFSPLHF

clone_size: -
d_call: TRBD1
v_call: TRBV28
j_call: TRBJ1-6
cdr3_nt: TGTGCCAGCAGACTACAGGGGATAGGATCCTATAATTCACCCCTCCACTTT
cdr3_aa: CASRLQGIGSYNSPLHF

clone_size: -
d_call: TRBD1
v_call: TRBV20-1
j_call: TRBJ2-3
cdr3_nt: TGCAGTGCTAGAGCGGATCCAGGGGGTGATACGCAGTATTTT
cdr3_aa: CSARADPGGDTQYF

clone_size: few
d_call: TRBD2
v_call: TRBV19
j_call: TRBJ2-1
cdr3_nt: TGTGCCAGTAGTACCGGACTAGCGGGGTACAATGAGCAGTTCTTC
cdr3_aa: CASSTGLAGYNEQFF

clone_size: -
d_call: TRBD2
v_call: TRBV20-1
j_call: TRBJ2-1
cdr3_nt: TGCAGTGCTAGCATAGCGGGGAGCTACAATGAGCAGTTCTTC
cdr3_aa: CSASIAGSYNEQFF

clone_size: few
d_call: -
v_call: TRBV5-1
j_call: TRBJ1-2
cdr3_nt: TGCGCCAGCAGCTTGGCCCAGGGGCCCTATGGCTACACCTTC
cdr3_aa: CASSLAQGPYGYTF

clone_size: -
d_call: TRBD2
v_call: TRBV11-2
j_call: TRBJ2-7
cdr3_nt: TGTGCCAGCAGCTTAGATGGGACGGGAGGGGTCGAGCAGTACTTC
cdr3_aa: CASSLDGTGGVEQYF

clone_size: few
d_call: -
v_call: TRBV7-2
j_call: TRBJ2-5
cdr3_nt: TGTGCCAGCAGCCCCAACAAGAGGGAGACCCAGTACTTC
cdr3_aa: CASSPNKRETQYF

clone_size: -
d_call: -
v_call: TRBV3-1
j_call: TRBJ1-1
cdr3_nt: TGTGCCAGCAGCCCAAACTGGGGTGGGGGCACTGAAGCTTTCTTT
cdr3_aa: CASSPNWGGGTEAFF

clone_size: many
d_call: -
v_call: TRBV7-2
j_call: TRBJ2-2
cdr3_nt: TGTGCCAGCAGCTTACGAACAAAAGGGACCGGGGAGCTGTTTTTT
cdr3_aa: CASSLRTKGTGELFF

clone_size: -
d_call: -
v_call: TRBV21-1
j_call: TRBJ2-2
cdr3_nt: TGTGCCAGCAGCACTTCATCGAGAATCGGGGAATACGGGCGGACCGGGGAGCTGTTTTTT
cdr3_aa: CASSTSSRIGEYGRTGELFF

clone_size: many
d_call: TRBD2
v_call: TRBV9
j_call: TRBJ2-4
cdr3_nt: TGTGCCAGCAGCCCAGTAGCGGGAAACCAAGCCAAAAACATTCAGTACTTC
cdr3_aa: CASSPVAGNQAKNIQYF

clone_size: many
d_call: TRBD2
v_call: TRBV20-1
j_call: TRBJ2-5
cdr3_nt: TGCAGTGCTAGGATAAGCGGGAACAAGCAAGAGACCCAGTACTTC
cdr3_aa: CSARISGNKQETQYF

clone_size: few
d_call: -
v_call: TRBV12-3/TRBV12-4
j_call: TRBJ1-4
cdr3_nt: TGTGCCAGCAGTTTTCAGGCGCAGATTAATGAAAAACTGTTTTTT
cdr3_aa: CASSFQAQINEKLFF

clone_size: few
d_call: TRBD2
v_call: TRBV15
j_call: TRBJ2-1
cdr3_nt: TGTGCCACCAGCAGAGATCGGGGACTAGCGGGACACAATGAGCAGTTCTTC
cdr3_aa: CATSRDRGLAGHNEQFF

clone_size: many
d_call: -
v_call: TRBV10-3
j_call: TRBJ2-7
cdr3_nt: TGTGCCATCAGTGAGACAGTAACCTACGAGCAGTACTTC
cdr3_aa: CAISETVTYEQYF

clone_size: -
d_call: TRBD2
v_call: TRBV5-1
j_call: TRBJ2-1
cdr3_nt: TGCGCCAGCAGCTTTCTAGCGGGGATCTATGAGCAGTTCTTC
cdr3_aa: CASSFLAGIYEQFF

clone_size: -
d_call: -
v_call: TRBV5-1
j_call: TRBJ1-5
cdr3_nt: TGCGCCAGCAGCTTGGACGGGGGTGGTCAGCCCCAGCATTTT
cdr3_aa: CASSLDGGGQPQHF

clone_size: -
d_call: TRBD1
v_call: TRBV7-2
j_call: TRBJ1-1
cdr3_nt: TGTGCCAGCAGCACAACCGCAGGGGGGGAAGCTTTCTTT
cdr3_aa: CASSTTAGGEAFF